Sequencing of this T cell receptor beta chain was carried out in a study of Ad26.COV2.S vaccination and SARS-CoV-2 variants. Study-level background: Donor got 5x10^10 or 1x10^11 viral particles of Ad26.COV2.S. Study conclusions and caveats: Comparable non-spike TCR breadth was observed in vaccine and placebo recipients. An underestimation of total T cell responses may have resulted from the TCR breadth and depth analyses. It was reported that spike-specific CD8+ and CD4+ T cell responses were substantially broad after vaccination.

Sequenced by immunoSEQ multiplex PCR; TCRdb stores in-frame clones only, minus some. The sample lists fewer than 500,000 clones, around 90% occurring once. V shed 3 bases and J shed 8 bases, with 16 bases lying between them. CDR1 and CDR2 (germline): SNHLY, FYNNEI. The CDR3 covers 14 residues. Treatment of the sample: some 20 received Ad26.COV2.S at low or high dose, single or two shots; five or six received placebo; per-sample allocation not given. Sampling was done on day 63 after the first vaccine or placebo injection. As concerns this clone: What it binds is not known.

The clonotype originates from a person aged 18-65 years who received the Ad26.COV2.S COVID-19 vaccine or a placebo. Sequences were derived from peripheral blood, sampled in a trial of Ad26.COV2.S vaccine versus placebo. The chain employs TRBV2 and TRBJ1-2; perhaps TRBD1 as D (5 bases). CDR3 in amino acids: CASSDLQGGKGYTF. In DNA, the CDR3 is TGTGCCAGCAGTGACCTCCAGGGAGGAAAGGGCTACACCTTC.